The 15 T cell receptor beta chains given below trace back to one sample, sequenced in a study of cytomegalovirus exposure and HLA in healthy donors. The PCR made use of 60 Vbeta and 13 Jbeta primers. Method: immunoSEQ multiplex PCR; TCRdb's copy keeps in-frame clones and lacks some. This repertoire comprises about 41,000 clones; its ten largest clones make up 6.2%. Specimen: PBMCs. These receptors were taken from a young man in good health and CMV-seronegative.

This CDR3 reads CASIAGGGYTF. As DNA, the CDR3 is TGTGCCAGTATTGCAGGGGGTGGCTACACCTTC. This chain links TRBV19 with TRBJ1-2; 7 bases are shared with TRBD1. The germline V gene encodes CDR1 LNHDA and CDR2 SQIVND (reference sequence). Trimming removed 7 bases from V and 7 bases from J; junction bases left unmatched: 3. This CDR3 comprises 11 residues.

About this clone: The sample holds other DNA sequences that translate to the same CDR3. The chain uses TRBV19 and TRBJ1-2; 7 nucleotides align to TRBD1. Germline values: CDR1 LNHDA, CDR2 SQIVND (reference sequence). The CDR3 has 13 amino acids. V trimming: 4 bases; J trimming: 4 bases; junction bases outside the gene matches: 3. Written as DNA, the CDR3 is TGTGCCAGTAGTAGACAGGGCACCTATGGCTACACCTTC. Amino acids: CASSRQGTYGYTF.

CDR3 region: CATSRDRGPYEQYF. CDR3 sequence (DNA): TGTGCCACCAGCAGGGACAGGGGGCCCTACGAGCAGTACTTC. This chain joins TRBV15 and TRBJ2-7, with 11 bases identical to TRBD1. The CDR3 is made up of 14 amino acids. Trimming at V came to 3 bases and at J to 2 bases, leaving 0 bases not matched to a gene. In germline, CDR1 is LNHNV, CDR2 YYDKDF (reference sequence).

The J gene is TRBJ2-7, the V gene TRBV27, with unresolved D. Trimming pared 5 bases from V and 2 bases from J, leaving 7 bases between. This CDR3 comprises 12 residues. The V gene's germline CDR1 is MNHEY and CDR2 SMNVEV (reference sequence). The CDR3 here is CASSQCAYEQYF. The CDR3 DNA follows: TGTGCCAGCAGTCAATGCGCCTACGAGCAGTACTTC.

The V call is TRBV19, the J call TRBJ1-1; D is uncertain. This CDR3 spans 15 amino acids. CDR1 is LNHDA and CDR2 is SQIVND in the germline V gene (reference sequence). Trimming left V 2 bases short and J 2 bases short, with 12 bases between. In DNA form, the CDR3 reads TGTGCCAGTAGTATAAATGGTCAGGTTAACACTGAAGCTTTCTTT. Translation gives CASSINGQVNTEAFF.

The chain has TRBV30 and TRBJ2-7; 14 positions agree with TRBD2. V gave up 0 bases and J gave up 5 bases; unmatched junction bases: 3. There are 15 residues in the CDR3. The germline CDR1 and CDR2 sequences are GTSNPN and SVGIG (reference sequence). In DNA, the CDR3 is TGTGCCTGGAGTGTAGGGACTAGCGGGAGAAACGAGCAGTACTTC. Its protein product is CAWSVGTSGRNEQYF. The full variable domain, with the rest looked up from reference TRBV30 and TRBJ2-7, is SQTIHQWPATLVQPVGSPLSLECTVEGTSNPNLYWYRQAAGRGLQLLFYSVGIGQISSEVPQNLSASRPQDRQFILSSKKLLLSDSGFYLCAWSVGTSGRNEQYFGPGTRLTVT.

The V and J genes are TRBV5-8 and TRBJ2-7; maybe TRBD2 (5 bases). V gave up 6 bases and J gave up 6 bases, with 16 bases separating them. The CDR3 loop spans 13 amino acids. Germline lookup yields CDR1 SGHTS and CDR2 YDEGEE. The CDR3 spells CASIGPRAAEQYF. DNA for the CDR3: TGTGCCAGCATCGGACCGAGGGCGGCCGAGCAGTACTTC. The full variable domain, its missing parts supplied by reference TRBV5-8 and TRBJ2-7, is EAGVTQSPTHLIKTRGQQATLRCSPISGHTSVYWYQQALGLGLQFLLWYDEGEERNRGNFPPRFSGRQFPNYSSELNVNALELEDSALYLCASIGPRAAEQYFGPGTRLTVT.

V gene TRBV5-4 combines with J gene TRBJ2-7, with D possibly TRBD2 on 6 matching bases. Trimming removed 4 bases from V and 6 bases from J, with 11 bases in between. This CDR3 spans 12 amino acids. CDR1 and CDR2 from the germline V gene are SGHNT and YYREEE (reference sequence). CDR3 sequence: CASSRDFSEQYF. The CDR3 DNA reads as TGTGCCAGCAGCCGGGACTTCAGCGAGCAGTACTTC.

The chain joins TRBV6-1 to TRBJ2-7; 8 bases align to TRBD1. The V gene's germline CDR1 is MNHNS and CDR2 SASEGT. The V segment lost 6 bases and the J segment 5 bases; nucleotides outside the gene matches: 6. The CDR3 has 13 residues. CDR3 loop: CASRWGQDNEQYF. The CDR3 coding sequence is TGTGCCAGCAGGTGGGGACAGGATAACGAGCAGTACTTC.

V usage is TRBV18 and J usage is TRBJ1-5, with D possibly being TRBD1 (6 bases). The germline gives CDR1 KGHSH, CDR2 LQKENI. The CDR3 sequence is 15 residues long. V lost 2 bases, J lost 6 bases, and 14 bases lay in between. The CDR3 spells CASSPLQGTGQPQHF. In DNA form, the CDR3 reads TGTGCCAGCTCACCATTACAGGGTACAGGTCAGCCCCAGCATTTT.

CDR3 sequence reads: CASSMDRSYEQYF. The DNA of the CDR3 is TGTGCCAGTAGTATGGACAGATCCTACGAGCAGTACTTC. V is TRBV19 and J is TRBJ2-7, with D perhaps matching TRBD1 (6 bases). The germline V gene has CDR1 LNHDA and CDR2 SQIVND (reference sequence). V lost 3 bases and J 1 base, leaving 7 bases between the germline ends. The CDR3 runs to 13 residues.

V and J are TRBV7-9 and TRBJ2-2; D possibly corresponds to TRBD2 (5 bases). This CDR3 contains 15 residues. Germline assignment: CDR1 SEHNR and CDR2 FQNEAQ (reference sequence). Trimming took 1 base from V and 5 from J, leaving 11 bases between them. The CDR3 coding sequence is TGTGCCAGCAGCTTAGGTGGGAGCTGGACCGGGGAGCTGTTTTTT. Translated, it gives CASSLGGSWTGELFF.

J is TRBJ1-1 and V is TRBV19; D is undetermined. The CDR3 runs 15 residues. Germline CDR1 and CDR2: LNHDA and SQIVND (reference sequence). With 5 bases removed from V and 0 bases from J, the gap between germline ends came to 13 bases. Written as DNA, the CDR3 is TGTGCCAGTAGTTCCCCCGGGAGGATGAACACTGAAGCTTTCTTT. Residues: CASSSPGRMNTEAFF.

This sequence joins TRBV19 and TRBJ2-1; 12 bases agree with TRBD2. Germline lookup yields CDR1 LNHDA and CDR2 SQIVND (reference sequence). V shed 4 bases, J shed 0 bases, and the junction held 10 bases outside the gene matches. This CDR3 has 19 amino acids. As DNA, the CDR3 is TGTGCCAGTAGTACGCTACTAGCGGGAGGCACATTCTCCTACAATGAGCAGTTCTTC. Its protein product is CASSTLLAGGTFSYNEQFF.

The chain joins TRBV10-3 to TRBJ1-1, with D unclear. Germline assignment: CDR1 ENHRY and CDR2 SYGVKD. The ends were cut back, 1 base at V and 4 bases at J, with 16 bases in the middle. The CDR3 sequence is 16 residues long. The CDR3 DNA reads as TGTGCCATCAGTGAGTGGCAGGAAAGGAAAGGCACTGAAGCTTTCTTT. It yields the protein CAISEWQERKGTEAFF.